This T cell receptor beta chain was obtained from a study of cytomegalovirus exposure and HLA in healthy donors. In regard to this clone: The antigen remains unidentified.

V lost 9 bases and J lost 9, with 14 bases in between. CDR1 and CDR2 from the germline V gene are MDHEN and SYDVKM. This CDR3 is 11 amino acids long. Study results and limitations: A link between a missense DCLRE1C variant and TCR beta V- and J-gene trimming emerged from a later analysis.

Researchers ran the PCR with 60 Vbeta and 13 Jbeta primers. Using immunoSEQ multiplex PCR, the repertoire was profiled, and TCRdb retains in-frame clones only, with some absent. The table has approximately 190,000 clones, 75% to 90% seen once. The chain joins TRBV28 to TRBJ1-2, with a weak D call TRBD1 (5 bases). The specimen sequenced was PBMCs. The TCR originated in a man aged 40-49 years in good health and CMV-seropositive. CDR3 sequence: CASGSRDSYTF. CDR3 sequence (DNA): TGTGCCAGTGGGTCCAGGGATAGCTACACCTTC.